The 2 T cell receptor beta chains below come from one sample, sequenced in a study of control samples from healthy donors and cancer patients. Sequencing was performed with immunoSEQ multiplex PCR; in TCRdb, only in-frame clones are kept and a portion is missing. The sample holds about 220,000 clones, just under 95% seen once. Sequenced sample: blood. These receptors were obtained from a man aged 45-60 years in good health.

This chain uses TRBV7-2 with TRBJ1-2; tentatively, D is TRBD1 (5 bases). CDR1 and CDR2 (germline): SGHTA, FQGNSA. The length of the CDR3 is 12 residues. With 5 bases removed from V and 4 bases from J, the gap between germline ends came to 8 bases. DNA of the CDR3: TGTGCCAGCAGCGGGACCGTCTATGGCTACACCTTC. It codes for CASSGTVYGYTF.

The rearrangement joins TRBV12-3 or TRBV12-4 to TRBJ2-7, with 8 bases aligning to TRBD1. The V gene end was trimmed by 5 bases and the J gene end by 4 bases; junction bases not matched to a gene: 4. The CDR3 is 13 residues long. In DNA, the CDR3 is TGTGCCAGCAGTCCCGGGACAGGATACGAGCAGTACGTC. It yields the protein CASSPGTGYEQYV.